This entry is about one T cell receptor (beta chain). Its antigen is unidentified. This entry belongs to a study of cytomegalovirus exposure and HLA in healthy donors. Study-level points and caveats: Rates of TCR association differed by HLA locus in a later analysis, with DRB1 highest and HLA-C lowest.

60 Vbeta and 13 Jbeta primers were used in PCR. Here immunoSEQ multiplex PCR was the method, and the copy in TCRdb shows in-frame clones only, minus some. The repertoire holds 85,000 to 100,000 clones, roughly 86% seen once, with about a tenth in the top ten. Input material: PBMCs. This clonotype was obtained from a man aged 25-45 years in good health and CMV-seropositive.

The CDR3 reads CSVEDRGRGDTGELFF. CDR3 nucleotides: TGCAGCGTTGAAGATCGGGGCAGGGGGGACACCGGGGAGCTGTTTTTT. This chain links TRBV29-1 with TRBJ2-2; TRBD1 might be the D (7 bases). Per the germline V gene, CDR1 is SQVTM and CDR2 is ANQGSEA. There are 16 residues in the CDR3. The V and J ends lost 0 bases and 3 bases respectively, with 14 bases between them.